A selection of T cell receptor beta chains follows, all from one sample in a study of a mutant IDH1 vaccine in newly diagnosed glioma. Libraries were prepared by immunoSEQ multiplex PCR; TCRdb keeps only in-frame clonotypes and omits some of them. The sample carries 25,000 to 35,000 clones, roughly 80% recorded once. The input for sequencing was PBMCs, taken from a glioma patient treated with radiotherapy, temozolomide or both. These receptors came from a man in his thirties or forties with glioma. The CDR3 runs from the conserved cysteine through the conserved F or W. Each record gives: CDR3 DNA, CDR3 protein, V gene, D gene, clone size, J gene, CDR3 length. The D gene is left open where the match is weak. Size is stated for part of the rows, as once, few or many counts, or as a class when the clone is expanded.

CDR3nt: TGTGCCAGCAGTGAGGTCGGGCAGGGCTATGGCTACACCTTC; CDR3aa: CASSEVGQGYGYTF; v_gene: TRBV2; d_gene: -; abundance: -; j_gene: TRBJ1-2; len: 14
CDR3nt: TGTGCCAGCAGTCCCAGGGTTGTAGAGACCCAGTACTTC; CDR3aa: CASSPRVVETQYF; v_gene: TRBV7-9; d_gene: -; abundance: few; j_gene: TRBJ2-5; len: 13
CDR3nt: TGCGCCAGCAGCCCCACTAGCGGGAGCTACGAGCAGTACTTC; CDR3aa: CASSPTSGSYEQYF; v_gene: TRBV5-1; d_gene: TRBD2; abundance: -; j_gene: TRBJ2-7; len: 14
CDR3nt: TGTGCCAGCAGTGGAAACCGCAGGGTCCCCGAGCAGTACTTC; CDR3aa: CASSGNRRVPEQYF; v_gene: TRBV6-1; d_gene: -; abundance: -; j_gene: TRBJ2-7; len: 14
CDR3nt: TGTGCCAGCAGCTGGGGCACTGAAGCTTTCTTT; CDR3aa: CASSWGTEAFF; v_gene: TRBV27; d_gene: -; abundance: -; j_gene: TRBJ1-1; len: 11
CDR3nt: TGTGCCAGCAGCTTCAGGCGGGAGGGCCGGGAGACCCAGTACTTC; CDR3aa: CASSFRREGRETQYF; v_gene: TRBV5-4; d_gene: TRBD2; abundance: -; j_gene: TRBJ2-5; len: 15
CDR3nt: TGTGCCAGCAGTAATTACCGGGACAGAAATCAGCCCCAGCATTTT; CDR3aa: CASSNYRDRNQPQHF; v_gene: TRBV2; d_gene: TRBD1; abundance: -; j_gene: TRBJ1-5; len: 15
CDR3nt: TGTGCCTGGAGTGTAAGGGTTGGACGGGCTACAAAAGAGCAGTTCTTC; CDR3aa: CAWSVRVGRATKEQFF; v_gene: TRBV30; d_gene: -; abundance: few; j_gene: TRBJ2-1; len: 16
CDR3nt: TGTGCCAGCAGTGTTAGGGCCACCCACTCCTCTGGGGCCAACGTCCTGACTTTC; CDR3aa: CASSVRATHSSGANVLTF; v_gene: TRBV6-1; d_gene: -; abundance: -; j_gene: TRBJ2-6; len: 18
CDR3nt: TGTGCCAGCAGCCTCGGGACCAGCTGGGGTTCACCCCTCCACTTT; CDR3aa: CASSLGTSWGSPLHF; v_gene: TRBV11-2; d_gene: -; abundance: few; j_gene: TRBJ1-6; len: 15
CDR3nt: TGCAGTGCTGACAGGGACTACGAGCAGTACTTC; CDR3aa: CSADRDYEQYF; v_gene: TRBV20-1; d_gene: TRBD1; abundance: -; j_gene: TRBJ2-7; len: 11
CDR3nt: TGTGCCAGCAGTCCCGACTATTACTCCTACAATGAGCAGTTCTTC; CDR3aa: CASSPDYYSYNEQFF; v_gene: TRBV4-2; d_gene: -; abundance: -; j_gene: TRBJ2-1; len: 15
CDR3nt: TGTGCCTGGAGCCCCGGGACTAACTACAATGAGCAGTTCTTC; CDR3aa: CAWSPGTNYNEQFF; v_gene: TRBV30; d_gene: TRBD2; abundance: -; j_gene: TRBJ2-1; len: 14
CDR3nt: TGCGCCAGCAGCCCAGGGGGCAGCCAAGAGACCCAGTACTTC; CDR3aa: CASSPGGSQETQYF; v_gene: TRBV4-1; d_gene: TRBD1; abundance: once; j_gene: TRBJ2-5; len: 14
CDR3nt: TGTGCCAGTAACCCGACAGTCAATCAGCCCCAGCATTTT; CDR3aa: CASNPTVNQPQHF; v_gene: TRBV19; d_gene: -; abundance: -; j_gene: TRBJ1-5; len: 13
CDR3nt: TGTGCCAGCAGCGAGGGCGTCTCCTACGAGCAGTACTTC; CDR3aa: CASSEGVSYEQYF; v_gene: TRBV9; d_gene: -; abundance: -; j_gene: TRBJ2-7; len: 13
CDR3nt: TGCGCCAGCAGCCAAGAAGTTACCGGGGGCTTAGGCCAGCCCCAGCATTTT; CDR3aa: CASSQEVTGGLGQPQHF; v_gene: TRBV4-1; d_gene: -; abundance: few; j_gene: TRBJ1-5; len: 17
CDR3nt: TGCAGCGCTTCGCCTCTGAGAGGCTACACCTTC; CDR3aa: CSASPLRGYTF; v_gene: TRBV29-1; d_gene: -; abundance: -; j_gene: TRBJ1-2; len: 11
CDR3nt: TGTGCCACCAGCAGAGATATAGCGGTTTCCTACAATGAGCAGTTCTTC; CDR3aa: CATSRDIAVSYNEQFF; v_gene: TRBV15; d_gene: -; abundance: -; j_gene: TRBJ2-1; len: 16
CDR3nt: TGTGCCAGCAGTGACGGGGTAGCGGGAGGCTGGGGCTCCTACAATGAGCAGTTCTTC; CDR3aa: CASSDGVAGGWGSYNEQFF; v_gene: TRBV6-4; d_gene: TRBD2; abundance: -; j_gene: TRBJ2-1; len: 19
CDR3nt: TGTGCCAGCAGCGTAGGCCAGGGTGGGAACTATGGCTACACCTTC; CDR3aa: CASSVGQGGNYGYTF; v_gene: TRBV9; d_gene: -; abundance: once; j_gene: TRBJ1-2; len: 15
CDR3nt: TGCGCCAGCAGCTTGGACAGACCCGGCGGGGAGCTGTTTTTT; CDR3aa: CASSLDRPGGELFF; v_gene: TRBV5-1; d_gene: -; abundance: -; j_gene: TRBJ2-2; len: 14
CDR3nt: TGCGCCAGCAGTGAATCCGGCGGCTACGAGCAGTACTTC; CDR3aa: CASSESGGYEQYF; v_gene: TRBV10-1; d_gene: -; abundance: -; j_gene: TRBJ2-7; len: 13
CDR3nt: TGCGCCAGCAGCGCACGACAGGGAATGAACACTGAAGCTTTCTTT; CDR3aa: CASSARQGMNTEAFF; v_gene: TRBV5-1; d_gene: TRBD1; abundance: -; j_gene: TRBJ1-1; len: 15